This T cell receptor beta chain was recovered during a study of T cell responses to AZD1222 COVID-19 vaccine. For this clone: Its antigen is not known.

Overall study results and limits: An increase in Spike-specific TCR breadth and depth was observed after two AZD1222 doses. Clonal diversity may have been underestimated, and the donors were mostly white British, with more females than males.

Measured with immunoSEQ multiplex PCR; TCRdb has only the in-frame clones, and not every one. The sample holds 55,000 to 75,000 clones; 85% are singletons and the top ten take roughly 21%. The CDR3 has 15 amino acids. Germline trimming cut 3 bases from V and 3 bases from J; bases unmatched to any gene: 7. Germline V lookup: CDR1 SQVTM, CDR2 ANQGSEA. The source of this sequence is an adult in good health. This rearrangement joins TRBV29-1 to TRBJ2-7, with TRBD2 matching 11 bases. Sequenced here: peripheral blood, sampled on day 0 of AZD1222 vaccination. The CDR3 DNA reads as TGCAGCGTTGAGACTAGCGGGACGTCCAGCTACGAGCAGTACTTC. This codes for CSVETSGTSSYEQYF.